These 32 T cell receptor beta chains were sequenced from one sample in a study of blood T cell repertoires in COVID-19. Profiled with immunoSEQ multiplex PCR; TCRdb holds only in-frame clones, not every one. The data hold a few hundred thousand clones, with 89% observed a single time. The sequenced sample was peripheral blood. These receptors came from a man in his forties with acute or convalescent COVID-19.

The V gene is TRBV25-1, the J gene TRBJ2-7, with 7 positions matching TRBD1. V shed 6 bases, J shed 5 bases, and the junction held 10 bases outside the gene matches. CDR3 size: 14 residues. Germline CDR1 and CDR2: MGHDK and SYGVNS. CDR3 DNA sequence: TGTGCCAGCAGGAGACAGGGAGAACCTAACGAGCAGTACTTC. Translated: CASRRQGEPNEQYF.

The genes are TRBV2 and TRBJ1-5; D might be TRBD1 (5 bases). Germline CDR1 SNHLY, CDR2 FYNNEI. Between the trimmed V and J ends, which lost 7 bases and 1 base, there was a span of 14 bases. The CDR3 totals 15 residues. CDR3 amino acids: CASMVAGLSNQPQHF. The CDR3 DNA follows: TGTGCCAGCATGGTGGCAGGGCTAAGCAATCAGCCCCAGCATTTT.

Note on this clone: This sample includes further DNA sequences coding for the same CDR3. The chain's CDR3 is CASSPGLAGAETQYF. The CDR3 DNA is TGTGCCAGCTCACCCGGACTAGCGGGAGCTGAGACCCAGTACTTC. The chain joins TRBV18 to TRBJ2-5; 13 nucleotides agree with TRBD2. The trim removed 3 bases at V and 5 bases at J, leaving 3 bases unmatched. The V gene's germline CDR1 is KGHSH and CDR2 LQKENI. The CDR3 totals 15 residues.

The rearrangement uses TRBV2 and TRBJ1-2, with 9 bases matching TRBD1. The CDR3 loop spans 14 amino acids. CDR1 SNHLY and CDR2 FYNNEI come from the germline V gene. V shed 6 bases and J 7 bases; nucleotides not matched to a gene: 9. The CDR3 region is CASSPDRGGVGYTF. The CDR3 DNA is TGTGCCAGCAGCCCGGACAGGGGCGGCGTTGGCTACACCTTC.

V gene TRBV19 combines with J gene TRBJ2-4, with a weak D call TRBD1 (5 bases). With 3 bases removed from V and 7 bases from J, the gap between germline ends came to 13 bases. Looked up from germline, CDR1 is LNHDA and CDR2 is SQIVND (reference sequence). The CDR3 length is 14 residues. The CDR3 protein is CASSINPSGNIQYF. CDR3 coding DNA: TGTGCCAGTAGTATTAACCCATCAGGGAACATTCAGTACTTC.

The V and J genes are TRBV30 and TRBJ1-2; D may be TRBD1 (6 bases). The CDR3 spans 13 residues. The germline V and J ends were trimmed by 3 bases and 10 bases, with 18 bases remaining between them. Germline values: CDR1 GTSNPN, CDR2 SVGIG (reference sequence). The DNA for the CDR3 is TGTGCCTGGAGCGTACAGGGCCTCCCCCCCTACACCTTC. It specifies CAWSVQGLPPYTF.

V usage is TRBV28 and J usage is TRBJ1-2, with D unclear. Germline V gene data show CDR1 as MDHEN and CDR2 as SYDVKM. The ends were cut back, 2 bases at V and 4 bases at J, with 8 bases in the middle. The CDR3 extends over 13 amino acids. CDR3 nucleotide sequence: TGTGCCAGCAGTTTACCACAGATCTATGGCTACACCTTC. This gives the protein CASSLPQIYGYTF.

CDR3 amino acids: CASSERKTVEETQYF. In DNA, the CDR3 is TGTGCCAGCAGTGAACGTAAGACAGTAGAAGAGACCCAGTACTTC. The chain uses TRBV25-1 and TRBJ2-5, with D possibly matching TRBD1 (5 bases). With 2 bases removed from V and 3 bases from J, the gap between germline ends came to 13 bases. From germline, CDR1 is MGHDK and CDR2 SYGVNS. The CDR3 spans 15 residues.

J is TRBJ1-3 and V is TRBV18; no definite D call. Germline CDR1 KGHSH, CDR2 LQKENI. Trimming shortened V by 1 base and J by 2 bases, and 12 bases separated the two germline ends. The CDR3 extends over 16 amino acids. The chain's CDR3 is CASSPRGYRAGNTIYF. DNA of the CDR3: TGTGCCAGCTCACCACGAGGGTATAGGGCTGGAAACACCATATATTTT.

The V gene is TRBV1, the J gene TRBJ2-3; the DNA was not compared with TRBD2, the D call given in the table. TRBV1 is a pseudogene locus. CDR3 length: 16 amino acids. CDR3 coding DNA: TGCACCAGCAGCCAATCTACTAGCGGGGACCAAGATACGCAGTATTTT. Protein sequence: CTSSQSTSGDQDTQYF.

The chain links TRBV7-3 to TRBJ2-6; weak D call: TRBD2 (6 bases). In germline, CDR1 is SGHTA, CDR2 FQGTGA. The CDR3 spans 20 residues. V dropped 5 bases and J dropped 4 bases, with 27 bases sitting between them. CDR3 nucleotides: TGTGCCAGCAGCCGAACGCCCGGACTACCCAGTCCGGGCGGGGCCAACGTCCTGACTTTC. Translating it yields CASSRTPGLPSPGGANVLTF. Together with reference TRBV7-3 and TRBJ2-6, the CDR3 gives the full variable domain: GAGVSQTPSNKVTEKGKYVELRCDPISGHTALYWYRQSLGQGPEFLIYFQGTGAADDSGLPNDRFFAVRPEGSVSTLKIQRTERGDSAVYLCASSRTPGLPSPGGANVLTFGAGSRLTVL.

The chain carries TRBV18 and TRBJ2-6, with no clear D. Germline assignment: CDR1 KGHSH and CDR2 LQKENI. This CDR3 contains 16 residues. Trimming stripped 1 base from V and 4 bases from J, with 11 bases between. The CDR3 sequence: CASSPLRVTGANVLTF. The CDR3, as DNA: TGTGCCAGCTCACCACTCCGGGTTACAGGGGCCAACGTCCTGACTTTC. Using reference TRBV18 and TRBJ2-6 for the parts outside the CDR3, the full variable domain is NAGVMQNPRHLVRRRGQEARLRCSPMKGHSHVYWYRQLPEEGLKFMVYLQKENIIDESGMPKERFSAEFPKEGPSILRIQQVVRGDSAAYFCASSPLRVTGANVLTFGAGSRLTVL.

The chain carries TRBV7-2 and TRBJ1-2; D remains unclear. The CDR3 covers 14 residues. CDR1 and CDR2 (germline): SGHTA, FQGNSA. With 5 bases removed from V and 5 bases from J, the gap between germline ends came to 15 bases. CDR3 DNA sequence: TGTGCCAGCAGCCTTGGAGCCCTTTCGTATGGCTACACCTTC. This codes for CASSLGALSYGYTF. Drawing the rest from reference TRBV7-2 and TRBJ1-2, the complete variable domain is GAGVSQSPSNKVTEKGKDVELRCDPISGHTALYWYRQSLGQGLEFLIYFQGNSAPDKSGLPSDRFSAERTGGSVSTLTIQRTQQEDSAVYLCASSLGALSYGYTFGSGTRLTVV.

For the CDR3, the DNA is TGTGCCAGCTCACCGGACAGGGCAGCTAACTATGGCTACACCTTC. Encoded protein: CASSPDRAANYGYTF. This chain links TRBV18 with TRBJ1-2; 8 nucleotides line up with TRBD1. This CDR3 has 15 amino acids. CDR1 is KGHSH, CDR2 LQKENI, per germline. Trimming took 3 bases from V and 0 from J; bases not matched to a gene: 3.

This chain joins TRBV10-2 and TRBJ1-1, with 9 nucleotides matching TRBD1. Looked up from germline, CDR1 is WSHSY and CDR2 is SAAADI. Trimming took 7 bases from V and 1 from J; bases not matched to a gene: 1. This CDR3 is built from 13 residues. The CDR3 reads CASKDRGNTEAFF. The CDR3 DNA is TGCGCCAGCAAGGACAGGGGGAACACTGAAGCTTTCTTT.

The chain joins TRBV13 to TRBJ2-1; TRBD1 aligns across 8 bases. Germline loops: CDR1 PRHDT, CDR2 FYEKMQ (reference sequence). J gave up 4 bases and V 0 bases, and 5 bases lay outside the gene matches. This CDR3 contains 16 residues. CDR3 residues: CASSLGGQGRYNEQFF. CDR3 sequence (DNA): TGTGCCAGCAGCTTAGGAGGACAGGGCCGTTACAATGAGCAGTTCTTC.

This clone came up once. The V and J genes are TRBV5-1 and TRBJ2-3, with D hard to call. There are 14 residues in the CDR3. Germline V gene sequence: CDR1 SGHRS, CDR2 YFSETQ. V was shortened by 2 bases and J by 3 bases, with 10 bases between the two germline ends. The CDR3 nucleotides read TGCGCCAGCAGCTTAGTCTCGAGAACAGATACGCAGTATTTT. This sequence encodes CASSLVSRTDTQYF. Supplemented by reference TRBV5-1 and TRBJ2-3, the full variable domain reads KAGVTQTPRYLIKTRGQQVTLSCSPISGHRSVSWYQQTPGQGLQFLFEYFSETQRNKGNFPGRFSGRQFSNSRSEMNVSTLELGDSALYLCASSLVSRTDTQYFGPGTRLTVL.

The chain's CDR3 is CASSAGNSPLHF. The DNA for the CDR3 is TGTGCCAGCAGCGCGGGTAATTCACCCCTCCACTTT. The rearrangement uses TRBV13 and TRBJ1-6; no clear D gene. V was cut by 5 bases and J by 6 bases, with 5 bases left in between. In germline, CDR1 is PRHDT, CDR2 FYEKMQ (reference sequence). This CDR3 is built from 12 residues.

This clone was detected once. The V gene is TRBV25-1, the J gene TRBJ2-1, with TRBD2 identical over 7 bases. V dropped 1 base and J dropped 2; count of bases not matched to a gene: 2. This CDR3 is built from 15 residues. Germline values: CDR1 MGHDK, CDR2 SYGVNS. CDR3 in DNA: TGTGCCAGCAGTGAATGGGGGGGTACCTACAATGAGCAGTTCTTC. It is translated as CASSEWGGTYNEQFF.

The chain is built from TRBV11-2 and TRBJ2-2; 9 nucleotides align to TRBD2. With 5 bases clipped from V and 6 bases from J, the junction kept 13 bases outside the gene matches. The CDR3 is made up of 17 amino acids. Germline V lookup: CDR1 SGHAT, CDR2 FQNNGV. The CDR3 nucleotides are TGTGCCAGCAGCCTACCAATGGGACTAGCTGGGGCCGGGGAGCTGTTTTTT. Residues: CASSLPMGLAGAGELFF.

V gene TRBV5-1 combines with J gene TRBJ2-2; D is uncertain. Germline CDR1 SGHRS, CDR2 YFSETQ. The V end lost 4 bases, the J end lost 2 bases, and 9 bases lay between the germline ends. This CDR3 is built from 14 residues. CDR3 in DNA: TGCGCCAGCAGCATAGAACGTAACACCGGGGAGCTGTTTTTT. Protein: CASSIERNTGELFF.

The chain employs TRBV24-1 and TRBJ2-3, with 8 bases that match TRBD1. The V gene's germline CDR1 is KGHDR and CDR2 SFDVKD. The CDR3 contains 17 residues. Trimming at V came to 4 bases and at J to 3 bases, leaving 11 bases not matched to a gene. CDR3: CATSDFRPDRVTDTQYF. CDR3 DNA sequence: TGTGCCACCAGTGACTTTAGGCCGGACAGGGTTACAGATACGCAGTATTTT.

This chain uses TRBV11-2 with TRBJ1-6, with a weak D call TRBD1 (6 bases). Germline V gives CDR1 SGHAT, CDR2 FQNNGV. V lost 1 base, J lost 7 bases, and 11 bases lay in between. This CDR3 is built from 15 residues. The chain's CDR3 is CASSLAGAPNSPLHF. The CDR3 bases are TGTGCCAGCAGCTTAGCAGGGGCCCCAAATTCACCCCTCCACTTT.

This clone was detected once. J is TRBJ2-2 and V is TRBV2; 7 nucleotides line up with TRBD2. Germline assignment: CDR1 SNHLY and CDR2 FYNNEI. V shed 9 bases, J shed 0 bases, and the junction held 16 bases outside the gene matches. The CDR3 spans 18 residues. The CDR3 DNA sequence: TGTGCCAGTTGCCGTGAGTGTAGCGGGCGAACGAACACCGGGGAGCTGTTTTTT. Translating it yields CASCRECSGRTNTGELFF.

This clone was picked up one time. The identical CDR3 is also encoded by other nucleotide sequences in the sample. The rearrangement joins TRBV20-1 to TRBJ2-1; D not certain. The CDR3 has 11 residues. Trimming took 5 bases from V and 3 from J, leaving 5 bases between them. The V gene's germline CDR1 is DFQATT and CDR2 SNEGSKA (reference sequence). The chain's CDR3 is CSASNYNEQFF. The CDR3 DNA sequence: TGCAGTGCTTCTAACTACAATGAGCAGTTCTTC.

This rearrangement joins TRBV5-1 to TRBJ2-7, with D perhaps matching TRBD1 (6 bases). This CDR3 has 13 residues. Trimming took off 1 base at V and 3 bases at J, with 8 bases between the two ends. Per the germline V gene, CDR1 is SGHRS and CDR2 is YFSETQ. CDR3 loop: CASSLQTGYEQYF. The CDR3 nucleotides read TGCGCCAGCAGCTTGCAGACAGGCTACGAGCAGTACTTC.

The rearrangement links TRBV7-8 to TRBJ1-1, with D possibly being TRBD1 (5 bases). CDR1 is SGHVS and CDR2 is FQNEAQ in the germline V gene. CDR3 length: 14 amino acids. Trimming pared 5 bases from V and 2 bases from J, leaving 12 bases between. The CDR3 spells CASSPHDSNTEAFF. CDR3 bases: TGTGCCAGCAGCCCCCACGACAGTAACACTGAAGCTTTCTTT.

This chain links TRBV7-2 with TRBJ2-3; 8 nucleotides agree with TRBD2. The junction had 14 bases not matched to a gene; V was cut back by 5 bases and J by 4 bases. In germline, CDR1 is SGHTA, CDR2 FQGNSA. The CDR3 consists of 17 residues. The CDR3, as DNA: TGTGCCAGCAGCCAAATCACGGGGGGGCCTCTAGCAGATACGCAGTATTTT. This translates into CASSQITGGPLADTQYF.

V usage is TRBV5-1 and J usage is TRBJ2-3; 10 bases agree with TRBD1. Germline V gene lookup returns CDR1 SGHRS and CDR2 YFSETQ. V trimming: 0 bases; J trimming: 1 base; junction bases outside the gene matches: 8. This CDR3 region has 18 residues. The CDR3 DNA reads TGCGCCAGCAGCTTGGGTGTGGACAGGGGGTATGGCACAGATACGCAGTATTTT. The encoded protein is CASSLGVDRGYGTDTQYF.

This clone was seen once. This chain connects TRBV29-1 to TRBJ1-1; 7 bases map to TRBD1. The germline V gene encodes CDR1 SQVTM and CDR2 ANQGSEA. This CDR3 spans 13 amino acids. Trimming cost V 7 bases and J 1 base; bases outside gene matches: 6. CDR3 sequence: CSASTGRNTEAFF. CDR3 nucleotide sequence: TGCAGCGCATCGACAGGGAGGAACACTGAAGCTTTCTTT.

This chain joins TRBV27 and TRBJ2-1, with a weak D call TRBD2 (5 bases). Germline V gives CDR1 MNHEY, CDR2 SMNVEV (reference sequence). Trimming left V 2 bases short and J 8 bases short, with 10 bases between. The CDR3 covers 13 residues. As DNA, the CDR3 is TGTGCCAGCAGTTTAGGACTTTACGATGAGCAGTTCTTC. Translated: CASSLGLYDEQFF.

The chain is built from TRBV6-4 and TRBJ2-3, with TRBD2 matching 9 bases. The junction had 9 bases not matched to a gene; V was cut back by 5 bases and J by 6 bases. Germline V gives CDR1 MRHNA, CDR2 SNTAGT. The CDR3 totals 15 residues. The chain's CDR3 is CASSPEASGGDTQYF. In DNA form, the CDR3 reads TGTGCCAGCAGTCCAGAGGCCAGCGGGGGGGATACGCAGTATTTT.